These 16 T cell receptor beta chains were sequenced from one sample in a study of T cells after yellow fever vaccination. TCRdb recomputed calls from the 5' RACE reads with MiXCR, one row per CDR3 protein. The table includes 500,000 to 650,000 distinct CDR3 sequences, about 17% detected once. This material consisted of PBMCs, taken 4 to 5 days after the first yellow fever vaccination. Receptors were obtained from a man aged 18 to 30 who received the YFV17D yellow fever vaccine.

The genes are TRBV6-2 or TRBV6-3 and TRBJ2-1; D remains ambiguous. Germline loops: CDR1 MNHEY, CDR2 SVGEGT. V was shortened by 8 bases and J by 3 bases, with 14 bases between the two germline ends. This CDR3 spans 14 amino acids. CDR3 loop: CASRADQNYNEQFF. The CDR3 bases are TGTGCCAGCCGAGCCGATCAGAACTACAATGAGCAGTTCTTC.

The chain joins TRBV7-9 to TRBJ2-5; TRBD1 matches 8 bases. With 5 bases clipped from V and 5 bases from J, the junction kept 7 bases outside the gene matches. Looked up from germline, CDR1 is SEHNR and CDR2 is FQNEAQ (reference sequence). This CDR3 is 14 amino acids long. In DNA, the CDR3 is TGTGCCAGCAGCGCCCGGACAGGGCTGGAGACCCAGTACTTC. Protein product: CASSARTGLETQYF.

V usage is TRBV7-8 and J usage is TRBJ2-5; 7 bases fit TRBD1. CDR1 and CDR2 from the germline V gene are SGHVS and FQNEAQ. The junction had 6 bases not matched to a gene; V was cut back by 4 bases and J by 1 base. The CDR3 spans 15 residues. The CDR3 coding sequence is TGTGCCAGCAGCTCACAGGGGTGGGGCCAAGAGACCCAGTACTTC. Its protein is CASSSQGWGQETQYF.

The chain recombines TRBV5-1 with TRBJ2-5, with D perhaps being TRBD1 or TRBD2 (6 bases each). Trimming took 3 bases from V and 2 from J, leaving 11 bases between them. Germline assignment: CDR1 SGHRS and CDR2 YFSETQ. The CDR3 extends over 14 amino acids. The CDR3 protein is CASSSGAAQETQYF. The CDR3 region has the DNA TGCGCCAGCAGCTCGGGGGCGGCTCAAGAGACCCAGTACTTC.

The rearrangement links TRBV5-6 to TRBJ1-2; perhaps TRBD1 as D (5 bases). V was pared by 7 bases and J by 5 bases, with 15 bases between. Germline V gene lookup returns CDR1 SGHDT and CDR2 YYEEEE. This CDR3 spans 13 amino acids. The CDR3 loop is CASWATDMYGYTF. CDR3 coding DNA: TGTGCCAGCTGGGCGACAGACATGTATGGCTACACCTTC.

CDR3 bases: TGTGCCAGCAGCCAAGATTTCGGGACAGGGGTAGACGGGGCCAACGTCCTGACTTTC. It is translated as CASSQDFGTGVDGANVLTF. The chain employs TRBV4-2 and TRBJ2-6; 10 bases match TRBD1. The CDR3 is 19 amino acids. The J segment lost 4 bases and the V segment lost 0 bases, leaving 9 bases of the junction unmatched. Germline CDR1 LGHNA, CDR2 YNFKEQ.

The J gene is TRBJ1-1, the V gene TRBV24-1; D unresolved. V was clipped by 2 bases and J by 7 bases, with 10 bases between them. The CDR3 has 13 residues. The germline V gene encodes CDR1 KGHDR and CDR2 SFDVKD. In nucleotides, the CDR3 is TGTGCCACCAGTGATTCCAACACAGTTGAAGCTTTCTTT. Its translation is CATSDSNTVEAFF.

The chain joins TRBV12-3 or TRBV12-4 to TRBJ2-3; a weak D match, TRBD2 (6 bases). Trimming left V 7 bases short and J 6 bases short, with 8 bases between. There are 11 residues in the CDR3. The CDR3 sequence: CASNRGDTQYF. CDR3 bases: TGTGCCAGCAACCGGGGGGATACGCAGTATTTT.

The chain recombines TRBV5-6 with TRBJ2-1; 9 bases fit TRBD1. CDR3 size: 15 residues. From germline, CDR1 is SGHDT and CDR2 YYEEEE. V shed 0 bases and J 6 bases; nucleotides not matched to a gene: 4. CDR3 region: CASSLGDRAFNEQFF. DNA of the CDR3: TGTGCCAGCAGCTTGGGGGACAGGGCCTTCAATGAGCAGTTCTTC.

This clonotype was seen many times. The genes are TRBV11-2 and TRBJ2-5, with D possibly being TRBD1 (6 bases). V was pared by 0 bases and J by 5 bases, with 16 bases between. The CDR3 spans 16 residues. Germline CDR1 SGHAT, CDR2 FQNNGV. The CDR3 nucleotides are TGTGCCAGCAGCTTAGATCTCAGGGGTTCGGGCGAGACCCAGTACTTC. Amino acid sequence: CASSLDLRGSGETQYF.

V gene TRBV4-2 combines with J gene TRBJ2-2, with 10 positions matching TRBD2. The CDR3 consists of 19 residues. V dropped 2 bases and J dropped 3; count of bases not matched to a gene: 12. Germline V gene lookup returns CDR1 LGHNA and CDR2 YNFKEQ. CDR3 protein: CASSQLLAGAPGDTGELFF. CDR3 nucleotide sequence: TGTGCCAGCAGCCAACTTCTAGCGGGGGCGCCGGGGGACACCGGGGAGCTGTTTTTT.

This clonotype was counted only a few times. The rearrangement uses TRBV4-3 and TRBJ1-1, with no clear D. The CDR3 length is 11 residues. From germline, CDR1 is LGHNA and CDR2 YSLEER. V was trimmed by 3 bases and J by 7 bases, leaving 6 bases between them. This chain's CDR3 is CASSQDNEAFF. The CDR3 DNA reads as TGCGCCAGCAGCCAGGATAATGAAGCTTTCTTT.

This chain connects TRBV4-1 to TRBJ2-3; TRBD2 aligns across 8 bases. Germline V gives CDR1 MGHRA, CDR2 YSYEKL. The CDR3 consists of 17 residues. V was pared by 1 base and J by 1 base, with 7 bases of the junction left unmatched. The CDR3 DNA reads as TGCGCCAGCAGCCAAGGGTCGACTAGCGATGGCACAGATACGCAGTATTTT. This sequence encodes CASSQGSTSDGTDTQYF.

This clonotype was counted only a few times. The rearrangement links TRBV25-1 to TRBJ2-1; D is ambiguous. V dropped 6 bases and J dropped 4 bases, with 13 bases sitting between them. The germline CDR1 and CDR2 sequences are MGHDK and SYGVNS. There are 14 residues in the CDR3. CDR3 sequence reads: CASSPHGSYNEQFF. CDR3 DNA sequence: TGTGCCAGCAGCCCTCACGGATCGTACAATGAGCAGTTCTTC.

The J gene is TRBJ2-3, the V gene TRBV12-3 or TRBV12-4; TRBD1 agrees at 7 bases. V lost 5 bases to trimming and J lost 5 bases; unmatched junction nucleotides: 10. The CDR3 covers 15 residues. CDR3 amino acids: CASSRTGPQVDTQYF. Here the CDR3 DNA reads TGTGCCAGCAGTCGGACAGGTCCACAAGTAGATACGCAGTATTTT.

The chain combines TRBV20-1 with TRBJ1-4; a possible D gene is TRBD1 (5 bases). CDR1 is DFQATT, CDR2 SNEGSKA, per germline (reference sequence). This CDR3 is 14 amino acids long. V dropped 0 bases and J dropped 15 bases, with 20 bases sitting between them. CDR3 sequence reads: CSARDLDNLGTVFF. The CDR3, as DNA: TGCAGTGCTAGAGACCTGGACAATCTTGGGACGGTGTTTTTT.